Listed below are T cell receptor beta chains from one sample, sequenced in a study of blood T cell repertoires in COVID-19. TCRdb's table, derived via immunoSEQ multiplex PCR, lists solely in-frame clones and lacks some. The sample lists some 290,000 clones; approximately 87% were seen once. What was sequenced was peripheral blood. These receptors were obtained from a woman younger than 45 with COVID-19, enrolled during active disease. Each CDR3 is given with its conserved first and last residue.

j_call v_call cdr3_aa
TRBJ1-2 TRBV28 CASSSYRGNYGYTF
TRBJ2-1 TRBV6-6 CASSRNGQGEQFF
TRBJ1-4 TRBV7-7 CASSSQGQGPDDKLFF
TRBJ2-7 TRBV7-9 CASSWSGGPSYEQYF
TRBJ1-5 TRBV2 CASLRDSNQPQHF
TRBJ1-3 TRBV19 CASSGTARNTIYF
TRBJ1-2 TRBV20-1 CSVSFDYGYTF
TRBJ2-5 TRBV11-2 CASSLGGGPQETQYF
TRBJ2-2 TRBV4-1 CASSQDLGVGRHIGELFF
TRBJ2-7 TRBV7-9 CASSSRDRVELQYF
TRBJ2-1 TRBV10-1 CASSESLAGGPYNEQFF
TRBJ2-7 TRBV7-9 CASSWGKDYRITYEQYF
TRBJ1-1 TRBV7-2 CASSLFRGRDEAFF
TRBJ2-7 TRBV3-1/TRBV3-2 CASSQDGVRVRNEQYF
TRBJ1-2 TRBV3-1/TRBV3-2 CASSSGALNANYGYTF
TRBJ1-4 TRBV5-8 CASSSKQGTWEKLFF
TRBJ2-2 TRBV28 CASSPQAGELFF
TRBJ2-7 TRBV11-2 CASSRDRAYEQYF
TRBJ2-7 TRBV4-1 CASSQGRGGSYEQYF
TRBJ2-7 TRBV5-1 CASSRTSGGYEQYF
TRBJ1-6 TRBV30 CAWTSTDNSPLHF
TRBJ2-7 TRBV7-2 CASSLTGGFYEQYF
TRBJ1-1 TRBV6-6 CASSPSGTTAFF
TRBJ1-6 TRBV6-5 CASRGQSSYNSPLHF
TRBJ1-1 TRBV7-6 CASSLGREAFF
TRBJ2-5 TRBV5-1 CASSFEGATAQYF
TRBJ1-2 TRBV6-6 CASSPQSNYGYTF
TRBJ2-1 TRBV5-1 CASSLGNKWREQFF
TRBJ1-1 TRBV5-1 CASSLGQGRAWTEAFF